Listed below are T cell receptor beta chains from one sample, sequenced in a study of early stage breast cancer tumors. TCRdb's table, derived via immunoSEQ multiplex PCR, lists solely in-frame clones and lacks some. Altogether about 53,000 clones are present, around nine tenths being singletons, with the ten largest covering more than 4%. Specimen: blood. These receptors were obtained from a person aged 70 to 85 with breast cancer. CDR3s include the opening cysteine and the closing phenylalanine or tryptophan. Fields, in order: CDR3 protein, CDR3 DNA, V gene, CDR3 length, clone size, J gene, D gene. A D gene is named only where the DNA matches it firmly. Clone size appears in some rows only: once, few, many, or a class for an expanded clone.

CDR3 protein: CASLVAAGRPYGYTF
CDR3 DNA: TGTGCCAGCCTTGTTGCGGCGGGGCGCCCCTATGGCTACACCTTC
V gene: TRBV19
CDR3 length: 15
clone size: .
J gene: TRBJ1-2
D gene: .

CDR3 protein: CASSPRDRAFQPQHF
CDR3 DNA: TGTGCCAGCAGCCCCCGGGACAGGGCATTTCAGCCCCAGCATTTT
V gene: TRBV6-5
CDR3 length: 15
clone size: .
J gene: TRBJ1-5
D gene: TRBD1

CDR3 protein: CASSLGPQGATDTGELFF
CDR3 DNA: TGCGCCAGCAGCTTAGGGCCTCAGGGGGCAACGGACACCGGGGAGCTGTTTTTT
V gene: TRBV5-1
CDR3 length: 18
clone size: .
J gene: TRBJ2-2
D gene: TRBD1

CDR3 protein: CASSQDPISGGSTDTQYF
CDR3 DNA: TGCGCCAGCAGCCAAGATCCAATTAGTGGCGGGAGCACAGATACGCAGTATTTT
V gene: TRBV4-1
CDR3 length: 18
clone size: .
J gene: TRBJ2-3
D gene: .

CDR3 protein: CASSSWTSVTEAFF
CDR3 DNA: TGTGCCAGCAGTTCGTGGACATCTGTAACTGAAGCTTTCTTT
V gene: TRBV6-5
CDR3 length: 14
clone size: few
J gene: TRBJ1-1
D gene: .

CDR3 protein: CASSISGGDSYEQYF
CDR3 DNA: TGTGCCAGCAGCATTAGCGGGGGGGATTCCTACGAGCAGTACTTC
V gene: TRBV11-2
CDR3 length: 15
clone size: .
J gene: TRBJ2-7
D gene: TRBD2

CDR3 protein: CASSVWSGTNTGELFF
CDR3 DNA: TGTGCCAGCAGCGTATGGAGCGGGACGAACACCGGGGAGCTGTTTTTT
V gene: TRBV9
CDR3 length: 16
clone size: .
J gene: TRBJ2-2
D gene: TRBD2

CDR3 protein: CAISERGGGAADTQYF
CDR3 DNA: TGTGCCATCAGTGAGCGGGGCGGGGGGGCTGCAGATACGCAGTATTTT
V gene: TRBV10-3
CDR3 length: 16
clone size: .
J gene: TRBJ2-3
D gene: TRBD2

CDR3 protein: CASSSLAGRYNEQFF
CDR3 DNA: TGCGCCAGCAGCTCCCTAGCGGGGAGGTACAATGAGCAGTTCTTC
V gene: TRBV5-1
CDR3 length: 15
clone size: .
J gene: TRBJ2-1
D gene: TRBD2

CDR3 protein: CASSLGHDRSRQPQHF
CDR3 DNA: TGTGCCAGCAGCTTAGGGCATGACAGGTCGCGGCAGCCCCAGCATTTT
V gene: TRBV7-8
CDR3 length: 16
clone size: once
J gene: TRBJ1-5
D gene: .

CDR3 protein: CATSTDRSDTQYF
CDR3 DNA: TGTGCCACCAGCACCGACAGGTCAGATACGCAGTATTTT
V gene: TRBV15
CDR3 length: 13
clone size: once
J gene: TRBJ2-3
D gene: .

CDR3 protein: CASSHPRQGADEQYF
CDR3 DNA: TGTGCCAGCAGCCATCCACGACAGGGGGCCGACGAGCAGTACTTC
V gene: TRBV11-3
CDR3 length: 15
clone size: .
J gene: TRBJ2-7
D gene: TRBD1

CDR3 protein: CASSFSTSGGVYEQYF
CDR3 DNA: TGTGCCAGCAGTTTTTCGACTAGCGGGGGAGTCTACGAGCAGTACTTC
V gene: TRBV13
CDR3 length: 16
clone size: once
J gene: TRBJ2-7
D gene: TRBD2

CDR3 protein: CASSPPGQGLDQPQHF
CDR3 DNA: TGTGCCAGCTCACCACCTGGACAGGGCTTAGATCAGCCCCAGCATTTT
V gene: TRBV18
CDR3 length: 16
clone size: .
J gene: TRBJ1-5
D gene: TRBD1

CDR3 protein: CASSMGASGGYEQYF
CDR3 DNA: TGTGCCAGTAGTATGGGGGCTAGCGGAGGTTACGAGCAGTACTTC
V gene: TRBV19
CDR3 length: 15
clone size: once
J gene: TRBJ2-7
D gene: .

CDR3 protein: CASSASGGDTGELFF
CDR3 DNA: TGTGCCAGCAGTGCGAGCGGGGGCGACACCGGGGAGCTGTTTTTT
V gene: TRBV6-4
CDR3 length: 15
clone size: .
J gene: TRBJ2-2
D gene: TRBD2

CDR3 protein: CASSLTGALNTGELFF
CDR3 DNA: TGTGCCAGCAGTTTGACAGGAGCCCTGAACACCGGGGAGCTGTTTTTT
V gene: TRBV6-5
CDR3 length: 16
clone size: .
J gene: TRBJ2-2
D gene: .

CDR3 protein: CASSVDPGKTQYF
CDR3 DNA: TGTGCCAGCAGCGTAGACCCCGGGAAGACCCAGTACTTC
V gene: TRBV9
CDR3 length: 13
clone size: .
J gene: TRBJ2-5
D gene: .

CDR3 protein: CASSPRSMNTEAFF
CDR3 DNA: TGTGCCAGCTCACCACGTTCCATGAACACTGAAGCTTTCTTT
V gene: TRBV18
CDR3 length: 14
clone size: once
J gene: TRBJ1-1
D gene: .

CDR3 protein: CSVDGGTGGLLAYEQYF
CDR3 DNA: TGCAGCGTTGATGGGGGTACAGGGGGCTTATTGGCCTACGAGCAGTACTTC
V gene: TRBV29-1
CDR3 length: 17
clone size: .
J gene: TRBJ2-7
D gene: TRBD1

CDR3 protein: CASSKGQGDRSGNTIYF
CDR3 DNA: TGTGCCAGCAGCAAAGGGCAAGGGGATCGTTCTGGAAACACCATATATTTT
V gene: TRBV21-1
CDR3 length: 17
clone size: .
J gene: TRBJ1-3
D gene: .

CDR3 protein: CASSFLVGISNEQFF
CDR3 DNA: TGCGCCAGCAGTTTTTTAGTCGGGATTAGCAATGAGCAGTTCTTC
V gene: TRBV5-1
CDR3 length: 15
clone size: .
J gene: TRBJ2-1
D gene: .

CDR3 protein: CASSENRGNTIYF
CDR3 DNA: TGCGCCAGCAGTGAGAACAGGGGAAACACCATATATTTT
V gene: TRBV10-2
CDR3 length: 13
clone size: .
J gene: TRBJ1-3
D gene: .

CDR3 protein: CSVEGGTVSGYTF
CDR3 DNA: TGCAGCGTTGAAGGTGGGACAGTTTCTGGCTACACCTTC
V gene: TRBV29-1
CDR3 length: 13
clone size: .
J gene: TRBJ1-2
D gene: TRBD1

CDR3 protein: CSVVKGQGTRGLNTEAFF
CDR3 DNA: TGCAGCGTTGTTAAGGGACAGGGGACTCGAGGCCTGAACACTGAAGCTTTCTTT
V gene: TRBV29-1
CDR3 length: 18
clone size: .
J gene: TRBJ1-1
D gene: TRBD1

CDR3 protein: CAIRQDGLNYGYTF
CDR3 DNA: TGTGCCATCCGACAGGACGGCCTTAACTATGGCTACACCTTC
V gene: TRBV10-3
CDR3 length: 14
clone size: once
J gene: TRBJ1-2
D gene: .

CDR3 protein: CASSGFGGRHTDTQYF
CDR3 DNA: TGTGCCAGCAGTGGTTTCGGCGGGAGACACACAGATACGCAGTATTTT
V gene: TRBV25-1
CDR3 length: 16
clone size: once
J gene: TRBJ2-3
D gene: TRBD2

CDR3 protein: CASSNSNYGYTF
CDR3 DNA: TGTGCCAGCTCTAACTCCAACTATGGCTACACCTTC
V gene: TRBV6-5
CDR3 length: 12
clone size: .
J gene: TRBJ1-2
D gene: .

CDR3 protein: CARLAVDTQYF
CDR3 DNA: TGTGCCAGACTAGCGGTAGATACGCAGTATTTT
V gene: TRBV2
CDR3 length: 11
clone size: .
J gene: TRBJ2-3
D gene: TRBD2

CDR3 protein: CASSPWRDRASIYF
CDR3 DNA: TGTGCCAGCAGCCCTTGGCGGGACAGGGCTTCCATATATTTT
V gene: TRBV7-9
CDR3 length: 14
clone size: .
J gene: TRBJ1-3
D gene: TRBD1

CDR3 protein: CASRSGAEGYTF
CDR3 DNA: TGTGCCAGCAGATCAGGGGCGGAAGGCTACACCTTC
V gene: TRBV6-1
CDR3 length: 12
clone size: .
J gene: TRBJ1-2
D gene: .

CDR3 protein: CASSPRTGGMNTGELFF
CDR3 DNA: TGCGCCAGCAGTCCACGGACAGGGGGCATGAACACCGGGGAGCTGTTTTTT
V gene: TRBV5-1
CDR3 length: 17
clone size: .
J gene: TRBJ2-2
D gene: TRBD1

CDR3 protein: CASSLRPSGPEGTQYF
CDR3 DNA: TGTGCCAGCAGCTTACGACCCAGCGGGCCAGAGGGTACGCAGTATTTT
V gene: TRBV7-2
CDR3 length: 16
clone size: .
J gene: TRBJ2-3
D gene: .

CDR3 protein: CASRERGGGETQYF
CDR3 DNA: TGCGCCAGCAGGGAACGGGGGGGCGGAGAGACCCAGTACTTC
V gene: TRBV5-1
CDR3 length: 14
clone size: once
J gene: TRBJ2-5
D gene: TRBD2

CDR3 protein: CASSPGLAGGQETQYF
CDR3 DNA: TGCGCCAGCAGCCCAGGACTAGCGGGGGGGCAAGAGACCCAGTACTTC
V gene: TRBV4-3
CDR3 length: 16
clone size: .
J gene: TRBJ2-5
D gene: TRBD2

CDR3 protein: CASSGQGIMYGYTF
CDR3 DNA: TGTGCCAGCAGTGGACAGGGAATTATGTATGGCTACACCTTC
V gene: TRBV25-1
CDR3 length: 14
clone size: .
J gene: TRBJ1-2
D gene: TRBD1

CDR3 protein: CASSILTGNQPQHF
CDR3 DNA: TGTGCCAGTAGTATATTGACGGGAAATCAGCCCCAGCATTTT
V gene: TRBV19
CDR3 length: 14
clone size: .
J gene: TRBJ1-5
D gene: .

CDR3 protein: CASSPPLGGEQYF
CDR3 DNA: TGTGCCAGCTCACCACCGTTGGGGGGGGAACAGTACTTC
V gene: TRBV18
CDR3 length: 13
clone size: .
J gene: TRBJ2-5
D gene: TRBD2

CDR3 protein: CASSPTSSGRAGEQYF
CDR3 DNA: TGTGCCAGCAGCCCCACTTCTAGCGGGAGGGCCGGGGAGCAGTACTTC
V gene: TRBV7-2
CDR3 length: 16
clone size: .
J gene: TRBJ2-7
D gene: TRBD2

CDR3 protein: CASSGVQGYYSPLHF
CDR3 DNA: TGTGCCAGCAGCGGAGTACAGGGTTACTATTCACCCCTCCACTTT
V gene: TRBV5-6
CDR3 length: 15
clone size: .
J gene: TRBJ1-6
D gene: .

CDR3 protein: CASTLSGQGGGYTF
CDR3 DNA: TGTGCCAGCACCCTCTCGGGACAGGGAGGAGGCTACACCTTC
V gene: TRBV9
CDR3 length: 14
clone size: .
J gene: TRBJ1-2
D gene: TRBD1

CDR3 protein: CASGGDGASIGYTF
CDR3 DNA: TGTGCCAGCGGGGGGGACGGCGCCTCTATCGGCTACACCTTC
V gene: TRBV6-5
CDR3 length: 14
clone size: once
J gene: TRBJ1-2
D gene: .

CDR3 protein: CASSHPWGGTYEQYF
CDR3 DNA: TGTGCCAGCAGCCACCCCTGGGGGGGCACGTACGAGCAGTACTTC
V gene: TRBV14
CDR3 length: 15
clone size: .
J gene: TRBJ2-7
D gene: .

CDR3 protein: CASSRSDGSNQPQHF
CDR3 DNA: TGTGCCAGCTCGCGGAGTGACGGAAGCAATCAGCCCCAGCATTTT
V gene: TRBV18
CDR3 length: 15
clone size: .
J gene: TRBJ1-5
D gene: .

CDR3 protein: CASSFEAGGSSYNEQFF
CDR3 DNA: TGTGCCAGCAGCTTTGAAGCGGGGGGGAGCTCCTACAATGAGCAGTTCTTC
V gene: TRBV7-7
CDR3 length: 17
clone size: .
J gene: TRBJ2-1
D gene: TRBD2

CDR3 protein: CASSLKQGAKGYTF
CDR3 DNA: TGTGCCAGCAGCTTGAAACAGGGGGCCAAAGGCTACACCTTC
V gene: TRBV5-8
CDR3 length: 14
clone size: .
J gene: TRBJ1-2
D gene: TRBD1

CDR3 protein: CASSPNRGQAFF
CDR3 DNA: TGTGCCAGTAGCCCTAACAGGGGGCAAGCTTTCTTT
V gene: TRBV19
CDR3 length: 12
clone size: .
J gene: TRBJ1-1
D gene: TRBD1

CDR3 protein: CAISDYDRWESYGYTF
CDR3 DNA: TGTGCCATCAGTGATTACGACAGGTGGGAGAGCTATGGCTACACCTTC
V gene: TRBV10-3
CDR3 length: 16
clone size: once
J gene: TRBJ1-2
D gene: .

CDR3 protein: CASSPAGTGGGYGYTF
CDR3 DNA: TGTGCCAGCAGCCCCGCCGGGACAGGGGGCGGGTATGGCTACACCTTC
V gene: TRBV4-2
CDR3 length: 16
clone size: .
J gene: TRBJ1-2
D gene: TRBD1

CDR3 protein: CSGRTGGWVADTQYF
CDR3 DNA: TGCAGCGGGCGGACAGGGGGCTGGGTAGCAGATACGCAGTATTTT
V gene: TRBV29-1
CDR3 length: 15
clone size: .
J gene: TRBJ2-3
D gene: TRBD1

CDR3 protein: CASSFIAGGGYEQYF
CDR3 DNA: TGTGCCAGCAGTTTCATAGCGGGAGGCGGCTACGAGCAGTACTTC
V gene: TRBV6-5
CDR3 length: 15
clone size: .
J gene: TRBJ2-7
D gene: TRBD2

CDR3 protein: CAISESVDSSWNEQFF
CDR3 DNA: TGTGCCATCAGTGAGTCTGTGGACTCCTCATGGAATGAGCAGTTCTTC
V gene: TRBV10-3
CDR3 length: 16
clone size: .
J gene: TRBJ2-1
D gene: .

CDR3 protein: CAWGGTAENEKLFF
CDR3 DNA: TGTGCCTGGGGAGGGACAGCGGAGAATGAAAAACTGTTTTTT
V gene: TRBV30
CDR3 length: 14
clone size: few
J gene: TRBJ1-4
D gene: TRBD1

CDR3 protein: CASSVAGQRYQPQHF
CDR3 DNA: TGTGCCAGCAGCGTAGCCGGTCAGCGGTATCAGCCCCAGCATTTT
V gene: TRBV9
CDR3 length: 15
clone size: .
J gene: TRBJ1-5
D gene: .

CDR3 protein: CASSPNRVGDTGELFF
CDR3 DNA: TGTGCCAGCAGCCCCAACAGGGTTGGGGACACCGGGGAGCTGTTTTTT
V gene: TRBV11-2
CDR3 length: 16
clone size: .
J gene: TRBJ2-2
D gene: .

CDR3 protein: CASSPLQGADSPLHF
CDR3 DNA: TGTGCCAGCAGCCCCTTACAGGGGGCTGATTCACCCCTCCACTTT
V gene: TRBV11-1
CDR3 length: 15
clone size: .
J gene: TRBJ1-6
D gene: TRBD1

CDR3 protein: CASSLGVSPSGNYEQYF
CDR3 DNA: TGTGCCAGCAGCTTAGGGGTTTCTCCTAGCGGGAACTACGAGCAGTACTTC
V gene: TRBV11-2
CDR3 length: 17
clone size: .
J gene: TRBJ2-7
D gene: TRBD2

CDR3 protein: CASSGGQGGQYF
CDR3 DNA: TGTGCCAGCAGTGGGGGGCAAGGGGGCCAGTACTTC
V gene: TRBV2
CDR3 length: 12
clone size: .
J gene: TRBJ2-5
D gene: .

CDR3 protein: CASSDSSSYNEQFF
CDR3 DNA: TGTGCCAGCTCCGACTCGAGCTCCTACAATGAGCAGTTCTTC
V gene: TRBV7-9
CDR3 length: 14
clone size: .
J gene: TRBJ2-1
D gene: .

CDR3 protein: CASSQTGGSTDTQYF
CDR3 DNA: TGTGCCAGCTCACAAACAGGGGGGTCGACAGATACGCAGTATTTT
V gene: TRBV18
CDR3 length: 15
clone size: once
J gene: TRBJ2-3
D gene: TRBD1